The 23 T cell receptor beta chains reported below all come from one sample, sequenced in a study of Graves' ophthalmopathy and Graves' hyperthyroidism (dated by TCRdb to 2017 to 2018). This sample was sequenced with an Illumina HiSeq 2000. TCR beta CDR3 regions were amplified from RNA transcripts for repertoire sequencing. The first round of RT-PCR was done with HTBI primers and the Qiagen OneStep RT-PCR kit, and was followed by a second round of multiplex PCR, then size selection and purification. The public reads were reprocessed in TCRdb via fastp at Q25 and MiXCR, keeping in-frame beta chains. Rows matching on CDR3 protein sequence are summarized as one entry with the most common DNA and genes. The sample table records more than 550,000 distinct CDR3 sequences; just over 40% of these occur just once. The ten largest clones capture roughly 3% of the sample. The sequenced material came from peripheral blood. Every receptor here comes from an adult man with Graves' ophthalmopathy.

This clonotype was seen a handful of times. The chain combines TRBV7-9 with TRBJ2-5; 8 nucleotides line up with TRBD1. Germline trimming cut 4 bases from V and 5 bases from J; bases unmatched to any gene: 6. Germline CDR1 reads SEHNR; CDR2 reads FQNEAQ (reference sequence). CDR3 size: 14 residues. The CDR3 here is CASSSGQGAETQYF. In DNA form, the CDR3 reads TGTGCCAGCAGCTCTGGACAGGGCGCGGAGACCCAGTACTTC.

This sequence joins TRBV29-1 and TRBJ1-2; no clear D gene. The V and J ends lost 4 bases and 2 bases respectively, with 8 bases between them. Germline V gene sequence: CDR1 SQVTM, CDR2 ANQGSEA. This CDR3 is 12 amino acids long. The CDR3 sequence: CSVATENYGYTF. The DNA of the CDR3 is TGCAGCGTTGCCACAGAGAACTATGGCTACACCTTC.

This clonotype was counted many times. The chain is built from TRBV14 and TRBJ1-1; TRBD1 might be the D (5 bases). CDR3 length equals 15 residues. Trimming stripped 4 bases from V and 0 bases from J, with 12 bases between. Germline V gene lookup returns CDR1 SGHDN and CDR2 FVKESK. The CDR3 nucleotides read TGTGCCAGCAGCCTCTTGGCGGGGGTGAACACTGAAGCTTTCTTT. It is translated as CASSLLAGVNTEAFF. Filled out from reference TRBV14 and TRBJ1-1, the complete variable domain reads EAGVTQFPSHSVIEKGQTVTLRCDPISGHDNLYWYRRVMGKEIKFLLHFVKESKQDESGMPNNRFLAERTGGTYSTLKVQPAELEDSGVYFCASSLLAGVNTEAFFGQGTRLTVV.

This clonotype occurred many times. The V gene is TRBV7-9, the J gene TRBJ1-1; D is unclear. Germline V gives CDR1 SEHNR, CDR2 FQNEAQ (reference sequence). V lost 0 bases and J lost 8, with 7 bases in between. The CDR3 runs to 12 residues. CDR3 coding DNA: TGTGCCAGCAGCTTAGCGCGAAAGGAAGCTTTCTTT. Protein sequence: CASSLARKEAFF.

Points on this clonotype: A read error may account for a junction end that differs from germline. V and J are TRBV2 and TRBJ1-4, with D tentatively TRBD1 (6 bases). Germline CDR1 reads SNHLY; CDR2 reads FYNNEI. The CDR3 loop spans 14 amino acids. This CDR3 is CASSPGQPNEKLFF. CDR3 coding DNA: TGCGCCAGCAGCCCAGGACAGCCAAATGAAAAACTGTTTTTT.

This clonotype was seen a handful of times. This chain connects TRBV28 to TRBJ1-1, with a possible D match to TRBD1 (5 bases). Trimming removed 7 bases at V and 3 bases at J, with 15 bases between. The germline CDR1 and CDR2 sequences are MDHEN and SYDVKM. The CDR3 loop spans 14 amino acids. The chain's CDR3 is CASIFGGVDTEAFF. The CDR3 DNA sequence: TGTGCCAGCATCTTCGGGGGGGTGGACACTGAAGCTTTCTTT.

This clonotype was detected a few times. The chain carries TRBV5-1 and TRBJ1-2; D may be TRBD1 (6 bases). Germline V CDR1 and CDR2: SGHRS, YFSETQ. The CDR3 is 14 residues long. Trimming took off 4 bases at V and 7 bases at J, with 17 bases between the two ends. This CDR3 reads CASSPGQPGGGYTF. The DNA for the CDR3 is TGCGCCAGCAGCCCCGGACAGCCGGGGGGTGGCTACACCTTC.

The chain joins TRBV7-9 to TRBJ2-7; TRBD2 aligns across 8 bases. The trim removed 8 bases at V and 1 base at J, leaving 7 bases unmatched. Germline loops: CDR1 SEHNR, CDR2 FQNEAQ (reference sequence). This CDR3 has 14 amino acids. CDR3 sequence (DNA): TGTGCCAGCGCCCGGCGGGGGGCATCCTACGAGCAGTACTTC. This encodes CASARRGASYEQYF.

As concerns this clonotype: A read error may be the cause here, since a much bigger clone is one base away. The DNA of the CDR3 is TGTGCCAGCAGTAAAGACGGCACCTGCGAGCAGTACTTC. Amino acids: CASSKDGTCEQYF. The chain recombines TRBV9 with TRBJ2-7; no definite D call. CDR3 length: 13 residues. Trimming took off 5 bases at V and 6 bases at J, with 15 bases between the two ends. CDR1 and CDR2 (germline): SGDLS, YYNGEE.

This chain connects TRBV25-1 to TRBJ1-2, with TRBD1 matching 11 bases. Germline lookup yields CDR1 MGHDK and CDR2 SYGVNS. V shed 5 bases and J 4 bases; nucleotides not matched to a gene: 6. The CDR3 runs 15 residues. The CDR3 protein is CASSNMGTGGYGYTF. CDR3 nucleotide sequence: TGTGCCAGCAGTAACATGGGGACAGGGGGCTATGGCTACACCTTC.

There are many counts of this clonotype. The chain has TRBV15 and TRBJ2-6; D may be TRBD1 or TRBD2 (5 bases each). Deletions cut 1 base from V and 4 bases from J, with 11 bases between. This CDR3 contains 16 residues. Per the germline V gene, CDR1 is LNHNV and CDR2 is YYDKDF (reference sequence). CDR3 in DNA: TGTGCCACCAGCAGAGTCGGGACGATGGGGGCCAACGTCCTGACTTTC. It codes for CATSRVGTMGANVLTF. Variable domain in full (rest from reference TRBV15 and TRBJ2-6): DAMVIQNPRYQVTQFGKPVTLSCSQTLNHNVMYWYQQKSSQAPKLLFHYYDKDFNNEADTPDNFQSRRPNTSFCFLDIRSPGLGDTAMYLCATSRVGTMGANVLTFGAGSRLTVL.

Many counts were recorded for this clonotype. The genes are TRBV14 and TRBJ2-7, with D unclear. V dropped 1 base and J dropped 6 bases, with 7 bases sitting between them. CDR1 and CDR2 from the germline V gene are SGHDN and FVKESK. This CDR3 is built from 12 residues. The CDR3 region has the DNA TGTGCCAGCAGCCAAGGAGTGGGCGAGCAGTACTTC. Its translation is CASSQGVGEQYF. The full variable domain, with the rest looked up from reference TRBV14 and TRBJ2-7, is EAGVTQFPSHSVIEKGQTVTLRCDPISGHDNLYWYRRVMGKEIKFLLHFVKESKQDESGMPNNRFLAERTGGTYSTLKVQPAELEDSGVYFCASSQGVGEQYFGPGTRLTVT.

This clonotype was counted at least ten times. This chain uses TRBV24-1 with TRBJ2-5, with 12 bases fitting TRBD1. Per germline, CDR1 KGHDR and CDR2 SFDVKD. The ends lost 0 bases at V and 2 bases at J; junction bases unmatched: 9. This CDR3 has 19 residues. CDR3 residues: CATSDLLGQGARRQETQYF. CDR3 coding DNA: TGTGCCACCAGTGATTTGTTGGGACAGGGGGCACGTAGGCAAGAGACCCAGTACTTC.

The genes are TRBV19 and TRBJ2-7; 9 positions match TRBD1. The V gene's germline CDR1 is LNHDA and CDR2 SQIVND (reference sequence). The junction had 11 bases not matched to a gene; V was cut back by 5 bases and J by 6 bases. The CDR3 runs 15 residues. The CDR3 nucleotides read TGTGCCAGTAGTCGGGACAGGGCGGGATTCGGCGAGCAGTACTTC. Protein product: CASSRDRAGFGEQYF.

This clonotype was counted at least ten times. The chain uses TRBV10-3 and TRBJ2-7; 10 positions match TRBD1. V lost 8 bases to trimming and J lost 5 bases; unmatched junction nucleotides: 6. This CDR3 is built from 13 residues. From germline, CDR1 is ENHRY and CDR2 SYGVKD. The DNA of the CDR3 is TGTGCCATCCGAAGGACAGGGGGGGACGAGCAGTACTTC. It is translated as CAIRRTGGDEQYF.

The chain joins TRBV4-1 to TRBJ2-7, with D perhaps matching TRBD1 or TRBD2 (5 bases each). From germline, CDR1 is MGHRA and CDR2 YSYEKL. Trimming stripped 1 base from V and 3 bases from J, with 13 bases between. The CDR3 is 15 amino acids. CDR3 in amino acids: CASSQAGAPNYEQYF. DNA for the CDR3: TGCGCCAGCAGCCAAGCCGGGGCACCCAACTACGAGCAGTACTTC.

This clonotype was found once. CDR3 sequence reads: CASSLTGGWQTQYF. CDR3 in DNA: TGTGCCAGCAGCTTAACAGGGGGCTGGCAGACCCAGTACTTC. This sequence joins TRBV7-9 and TRBJ2-5; 9 positions agree with TRBD1. This CDR3 has 14 residues. Trimming cost V 2 bases and J 6 bases; bases outside gene matches: 4. In germline, CDR1 is SEHNR, CDR2 FQNEAQ (reference sequence).

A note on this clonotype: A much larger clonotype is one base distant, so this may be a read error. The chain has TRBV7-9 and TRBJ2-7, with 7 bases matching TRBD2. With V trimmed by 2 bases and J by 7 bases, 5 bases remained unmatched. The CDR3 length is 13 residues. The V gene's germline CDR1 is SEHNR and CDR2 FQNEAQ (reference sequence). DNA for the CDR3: TGTGCCAGCAGCTTAAGGGACTACAATGAGCAGTACTTC. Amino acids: CASSLRDYNEQYF.

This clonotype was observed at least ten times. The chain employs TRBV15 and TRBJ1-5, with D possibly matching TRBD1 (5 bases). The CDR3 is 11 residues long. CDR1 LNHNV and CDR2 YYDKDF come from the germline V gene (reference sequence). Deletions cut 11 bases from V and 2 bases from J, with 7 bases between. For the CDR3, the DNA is TGTGCCCCGGGGGGCAATCAGCCCCAGCATTTT. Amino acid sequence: CAPGGNQPQHF.

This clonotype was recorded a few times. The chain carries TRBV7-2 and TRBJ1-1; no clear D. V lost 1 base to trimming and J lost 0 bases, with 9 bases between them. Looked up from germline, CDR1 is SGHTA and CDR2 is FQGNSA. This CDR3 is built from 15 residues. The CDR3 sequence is CASSLVVSMNTEAFF. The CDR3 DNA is TGTGCCAGCAGCTTAGTTGTCTCAATGAACACTGAAGCTTTCTTT. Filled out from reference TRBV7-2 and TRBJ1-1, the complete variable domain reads GAGVSQSPSNKVTEKGKDVELRCDPISGHTALYWYRQSLGQGLEFLIYFQGNSAPDKSGLPSDRFSAERTGGSVSTLTIQRTQQEDSAVYLCASSLVVSMNTEAFFGQGTRLTVV.

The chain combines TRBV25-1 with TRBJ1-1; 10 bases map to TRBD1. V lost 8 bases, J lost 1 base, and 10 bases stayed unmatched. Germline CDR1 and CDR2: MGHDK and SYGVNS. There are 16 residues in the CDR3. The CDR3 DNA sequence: TGTGCCAGCTCACCCGGGACAGGGGCACGGAACACTGAAGCTTTCTTT. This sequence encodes CASSPGTGARNTEAFF. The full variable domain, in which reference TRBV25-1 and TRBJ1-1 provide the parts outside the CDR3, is EADIYQTPRYLVIGTGKKITLECSQTMGHDKMYWYQQDPGMELHLIHYSYGVNSTEKGDLSSESTVSRIRTEHFPLTLESARPSHTSQYLCASSPGTGARNTEAFFGQGTRLTVV.

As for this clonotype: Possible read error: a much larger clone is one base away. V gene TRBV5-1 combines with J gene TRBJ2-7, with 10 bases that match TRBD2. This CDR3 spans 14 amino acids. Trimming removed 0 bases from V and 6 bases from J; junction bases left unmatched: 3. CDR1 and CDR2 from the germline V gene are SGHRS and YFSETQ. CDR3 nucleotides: TGCGCCAGCAGCTTGGTGTCTAGCGGGGGCGAGCAGTACTTC. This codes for CASSLVSSGGEQYF.

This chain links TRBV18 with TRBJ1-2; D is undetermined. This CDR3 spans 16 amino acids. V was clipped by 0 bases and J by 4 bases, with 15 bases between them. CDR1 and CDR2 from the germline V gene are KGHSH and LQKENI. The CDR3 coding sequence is TGTGCCAGCTCACCACCCCAAGTTACAGTTCTCTATGGCTACACCTTC. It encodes CASSPPQVTVLYGYTF.